Below are 9 T cell receptor beta chains sequenced from a single sample in a study of neurological immune-mediated disorders. TCRdb passed the 5' RACE reads through MiXCR, listing each CDR3 protein once. The sample includes roughly 57,000 distinct CDR3 sequences, 24% of them seen just once. Time point denoted: technical triplicate 2. Sequences were obtained from PBMCs. Receptors were obtained from a man in his fifties or sixties with HTLV-1-associated myelopathy (HAM/TSP).

This rearrangement joins TRBV5-1 to TRBJ2-2, with D tentatively TRBD1 (5 bases). V lost 4 bases to trimming and J lost 4 bases, with 11 bases between them. The CDR3 length is 14 residues. Germline CDR1 and CDR2: SGHRS and YFSETQ. CDR3 sequence (DNA): TGCGCCAGCAGCCCGGACAATCCCACCGGGGAGCTGTTTTTT. Amino acids: CASSPDNPTGELFF.

This clonotype was seen ten or more times. J is TRBJ2-3 and V is TRBV6-2 or TRBV6-3; D is perhaps TRBD1 or TRBD2 (5 bases each). This CDR3 comprises 15 residues. Germline assignment: CDR1 MNHEY and CDR2 SVGEGT. Trimming took off 5 bases at V and 2 bases at J, with 14 bases between the two ends. CDR3 nucleotide sequence: TGTGCCAGCAGTGAGGGACCTGCTTACACAGATACGCAGTATTTT. It translates to CASSEGPAYTDTQYF.

This clonotype was detected many times. The chain is built from TRBV5-1 and TRBJ1-2, with D hard to call. The CDR3 covers 15 residues. Germline assignment: CDR1 SGHRS and CDR2 YFSETQ. V lost 5 bases and J lost 4, with 18 bases in between. The CDR3 region is CASRDRASSGYGYTF. The DNA for the CDR3 is TGCGCCAGCAGGGATCGGGCCTCCTCGGGCTATGGCTACACCTTC.

The sample holds a few counts of this clonotype. V usage is TRBV21-1 and J usage is TRBJ2-7; no DNA check was done on the table's D call, TRBD1. TRBV21-1 is classified as a pseudogene. The CDR3 loop spans 16 amino acids. The CDR3 coding sequence is TGTGCCAGCTTAAGGATTGCACAGGCCTACTCCTACGAGCAGTACTTC. Amino acid sequence: CASLRIAQAYSYEQYF.

The chain recombines TRBV4-2 with TRBJ2-1, with 9 bases matching TRBD1. With V trimmed by 6 bases and J by 7 bases, 10 bases remained unmatched. Germline CDR1 reads LGHNA; CDR2 reads YNFKEQ. The CDR3 extends over 15 amino acids. The DNA for the CDR3 is TGTGCCAGCAGACACGACAGGGGGGGAGGGAATGAGCAGTTCTTC. Its protein is CASRHDRGGGNEQFF.

The chain recombines TRBV20-1 with TRBJ1-2; D call uncertain. Trimming pared 0 bases from V and 4 bases from J, leaving 15 bases between. Germline CDR1 reads DFQATT; CDR2 reads SNEGSKA (reference sequence). The CDR3 runs 15 residues. CDR3 DNA sequence: TGCAGTGCTAGAGATGCGAGGACCGGGATCTATGGCTACACCTTC. It translates to CSARDARTGIYGYTF.

The rearrangement joins TRBV20-1 to TRBJ2-1; TRBD2 matches 8 bases. Per germline, CDR1 DFQATT and CDR2 SNEGSKA (reference sequence). V shed 0 bases and J 16 bases; nucleotides not matched to a gene: 11. The CDR3 totals 13 residues. The CDR3 nucleotides are TGCAGTGCTAGAGATCTGGGCAGCGGGAGCTACTTCTTC. Residues: CSARDLGSGSYFF.

Ten or more counts support this clonotype. V gene TRBV29-1 combines with J gene TRBJ2-5; D ambiguous. This CDR3 contains 12 residues. V shed 3 bases and J shed 1 base, with 6 bases lying between them. In germline, CDR1 is SQVTM, CDR2 ANQGSEA. For the CDR3, the DNA is TGCAGCGTTGAGATCTTCCAAGAGACCCAGTACTTC. Its translation is CSVEIFQETQYF.

There are many counts of this clonotype. This sequence joins TRBV18 and TRBJ1-1; 10 nucleotides align to TRBD1. The CDR3 has 13 residues. Germline CDR1 and CDR2: KGHSH and LQKENI. Trimming cost V 3 bases and J 8 bases; bases outside gene matches: 3. The CDR3 is CASSPRDRGEAFF. DNA for the CDR3: TGTGCCAGCTCACCGAGGGACAGGGGAGAAGCTTTCTTT.